One and the same sample provided the 24 T cell receptor beta chains below, sequenced in a study of cytomegalovirus exposure and HLA in healthy donors. Both 60 Vbeta primers and 13 Jbeta primers went into the PCR. TCRdb keeps only in-frame clones here, not all; method: immunoSEQ multiplex PCR. The sample shows 85,000 to 130,000 clones, about two thirds of them seen only once. The specimen sequenced was PBMCs. Receptor source: a female donor in good health and CMV-seronegative.

The V call is TRBV2, the J call TRBJ1-4; 8 positions match TRBD1. V dropped 5 bases and J dropped 8; count of bases not matched to a gene: 7. The germline gives CDR1 SNHLY, CDR2 FYNNEI. CDR3 size: 14 residues. The CDR3 DNA follows: TGTGCCAGCAGTACTGACAGGGGTAAAGAAAAACTGTTTTTT. This encodes CASSTDRGKEKLFF.

V and J are TRBV7-9 and TRBJ2-6; 8 bases line up with TRBD1. Germline loops: CDR1 SEHNR, CDR2 FQNEAQ (reference sequence). This CDR3 region has 14 residues. V lost 9 bases to trimming and J lost 2 bases; unmatched junction nucleotides: 3. CDR3 region: CASPTGAGANVLTF. The CDR3 bases are TGTGCCAGTCCGACAGGGGCTGGGGCCAACGTCCTGACTTTC. The full variable domain, rest sourced from reference TRBV7-9 and TRBJ2-6, is DTGVSQNPRHKITKRGQNVTFRCDPISEHNRLYWYRQTLGQGPEFLTYFQNEAQLEKSRLLSDRFSAERPKGSFSTLEIQRTEQGDSAMYLCASPTGAGANVLTFGAGSRLTVL.

This chain joins TRBV19 and TRBJ2-7, with a tentative D call TRBD2 (5 bases). The CDR3 has 12 residues. CDR1 is LNHDA and CDR2 is SQIVND in the germline V gene (reference sequence). V lost 8 bases and J 4 bases, leaving 12 bases between the germline ends. In DNA, the CDR3 is TGTGCCAGTTTAGCGCCGTCGTACGAGCAGTACTTC. This sequence encodes CASLAPSYEQYF.

Only a few counts were recorded for this clone. The V call is TRBV7-8, the J call TRBJ2-7, with D tentatively TRBD2 (6 bases). The CDR3 runs to 12 residues. V lost 0 bases, J lost 9 bases, and 9 bases lay in between. In germline, CDR1 is SGHVS, CDR2 FQNEAQ. The CDR3 is CASSLALGGQYF. CDR3 sequence (DNA): TGTGCCAGCAGCTTAGCGTTGGGAGGGCAGTACTTC.

This sequence joins TRBV30 and TRBJ2-7; D perhaps matches TRBD1 (6 bases). Trimming stripped 4 bases from V and 2 bases from J, with 15 bases between. CDR1 and CDR2 (germline): GTSNPN, SVGIG (reference sequence). CDR3 length: 14 amino acids. The CDR3 DNA is TGTGCCTGGAATCCTAGGGGGAGAACCTACGAGCAGTACTTC. Residues: CAWNPRGRTYEQYF.

The chain couples TRBV30 to TRBJ1-5; 7 bases align to TRBD1. This CDR3 has 13 residues. Looked up from germline, CDR1 is GTSNPN and CDR2 is SVGIG (reference sequence). After removal of 4 bases from V and 6 bases from J, the junction contained 6 bases not matched to a gene. Here the CDR3 reads CAWTRQGAQPQHF. The CDR3 nucleotides are TGTGCCTGGACCCGACAGGGCGCTCAGCCCCAGCATTTT.

The chain combines TRBV2 with TRBJ2-1; no clear D. The CDR3 runs to 14 residues. V was shortened by 6 bases and J by 0 bases, with 9 bases between the two germline ends. Germline CDR1 and CDR2: SNHLY and FYNNEI. CDR3 residues: CASSPGTSYNEQFF. The DNA of the CDR3 is TGTGCCAGCAGCCCGGGTACCTCCTACAATGAGCAGTTCTTC.

J is TRBJ2-3 and V is TRBV5-1; TRBD1 agrees at 7 bases. This CDR3 is 20 amino acids long. The germline V gene encodes CDR1 SGHRS and CDR2 YFSETQ. Germline trimming cut 0 bases from V and 0 bases from J; bases unmatched to any gene: 16. The CDR3 sequence: CASSLAKGQGTDSSTDTQYF. The CDR3 DNA follows: TGCGCCAGCAGCTTGGCCAAGGGGCAGGGGACAGATTCTAGCACAGATACGCAGTATTTT.

V gene TRBV4-1 combines with J gene TRBJ2-1; a weak D match, TRBD2 (6 bases). The V end was cut by 1 base, the J end by 2 bases, with 12 bases between. This CDR3 region has 16 residues. Germline-derived CDR1 and CDR2 are MGHRA and YSYEKL. CDR3 DNA sequence: TGCGCCAGCAGCCAAGTCGGGACGGGGGCCTACAATGAGCAGTTCTTC. It yields the protein CASSQVGTGAYNEQFF.

This clone was observed a few times. The chain uses TRBV4-2 and TRBJ1-3; D gene unclear. This CDR3 has 17 amino acids. The V and J ends lost 0 bases and 0 bases respectively, with 12 bases between them. Germline-derived CDR1 and CDR2 are LGHNA and YNFKEQ. Here the CDR3 reads CASSQDILQVSGNTIYF. CDR3 in DNA: TGTGCCAGCAGCCAAGATATTCTCCAGGTCTCTGGAAACACCATATATTTT.

The chain carries TRBV25-1 and TRBJ2-5, with 8 bases matching TRBD2. CDR1 is MGHDK and CDR2 is SYGVNS in the germline V gene. The CDR3 totals 14 residues. The junction had 6 bases not matched to a gene; V was cut back by 4 bases and J by 5 bases. The CDR3 DNA follows: TGTGCCAGCAGTGGTCAGACTAGCGTCGAGACCCAGTACTTC. Its protein product is CASSGQTSVETQYF. The variable domain in full, completed from reference TRBV25-1 and TRBJ2-5, reads EADIYQTPRYLVIGTGKKITLECSQTMGHDKMYWYQQDPGMELHLIHYSYGVNSTEKGDLSSESTVSRIRTEHFPLTLESARPSHTSQYLCASSGQTSVETQYFGPGTRLLVL.

This sequence joins TRBV7-9 and TRBJ1-1; D might be TRBD1 (5 bases). Trimming stripped 5 bases from V and 3 bases from J, with 19 bases between. Germline CDR1 reads SEHNR; CDR2 reads FQNEAQ (reference sequence). The CDR3 contains 16 residues. The CDR3 here is CASSPLLGLGYTEAFF. The CDR3 DNA reads TGTGCCAGCAGCCCCCTTCTGGGGCTGGGGTACACTGAAGCTTTCTTT.

The V call is TRBV27, the J call TRBJ2-7; maybe TRBD1 (6 bases). The V gene's germline CDR1 is MNHEY and CDR2 SMNVEV (reference sequence). CDR3 length: 15 residues. Trimming took 0 bases from V and 1 from J, leaving 10 bases between them. The CDR3 loop reads CASSLSIGTSYEQYF. The CDR3 DNA is TGTGCCAGCAGTTTATCGATAGGGACATCCTACGAGCAGTACTTC.

V gene TRBV6-5 combines with J gene TRBJ1-4; TRBD1 matches at 8 bases. The ends lost 6 bases at V and 2 bases at J; junction bases unmatched: 5. The CDR3 covers 15 residues. Germline V CDR1 and CDR2: MNHEY, SVGAGI. CDR3: CASSPNRGTNEKLFF. The CDR3 bases are TGTGCCAGCAGCCCGAACAGGGGGACTAATGAAAAACTGTTTTTT.

J is TRBJ2-5 and V is TRBV5-1; 14 positions agree with TRBD2. The CDR3 runs 15 residues. CDR1 is SGHRS and CDR2 is YFSETQ in the germline V gene. V was pared by 4 bases and J by 5 bases, with 4 bases of the junction left unmatched. CDR3 DNA: TGCGCCAGCAGCACCGGGACTAGCGGGAGTGAGACCCAGTACTTC. It is translated as CASSTGTSGSETQYF.

The V call is TRBV5-5, the J call TRBJ1-2; D not certain. V was shortened by 0 bases and J by 0 bases, with 9 bases between the two germline ends. The CDR3 totals 15 residues. Germline V gene data show CDR1 as SGHKS and CDR2 as YYEKEE (reference sequence). Here the CDR3 DNA reads TGTGCCAGCAGCTTGGGTCAATCAGCTAACTATGGCTACACCTTC. This codes for CASSLGQSANYGYTF.

J is TRBJ2-5 and V is TRBV7-2, with D maybe TRBD1 (5 bases). The CDR3 has 15 residues. The germline V and J ends were trimmed by 1 base and 5 bases, with 14 bases remaining between them. Germline V gene sequence: CDR1 SGHTA, CDR2 FQGNSA. The CDR3 DNA sequence: TGTGCCAGCAGCTTAGTTTCGGCAGGGCGGGAGACCCAGTACTTC. This codes for CASSLVSAGRETQYF.

The V and J genes are TRBV6-1 and TRBJ2-7, with D unclear. Trimming removed 0 bases from V and 3 bases from J, with 9 bases in between. In germline, CDR1 is MNHNS, CDR2 SASEGT. The CDR3 covers 14 residues. The CDR3 nucleotides read TGTGCCAGCAGTGAAGCCGATAACAGCTACGAGCAGTACTTC. Translation: CASSEADNSYEQYF.

This clone was detected a few times. This chain joins TRBV29-1 and TRBJ2-3; 13 bases line up with TRBD2. Germline CDR1 is SQVTM and CDR2 is ANQGSEA. J gave up 6 bases and V 3 bases, and 9 bases lay outside the gene matches. This CDR3 comprises 16 residues. The CDR3 sequence: CSVEPGLAGWSDTQYF. The CDR3 DNA follows: TGCAGCGTTGAGCCGGGACTAGCGGGGTGGTCGGATACGCAGTATTTT.

V usage is TRBV11-2 and J usage is TRBJ2-1, with 7 bases fitting TRBD1. V gave up 6 bases and J gave up 5 bases; unmatched junction bases: 4. CDR1 is SGHAT, CDR2 FQNNGV, per germline. The CDR3 length is 13 residues. This chain's CDR3 is CASSTQGHNEQFF. The CDR3 DNA is TGTGCCAGCAGTACACAGGGGCACAATGAGCAGTTCTTC.

The chain uses TRBV4-2 and TRBJ2-3; D possibly corresponds to TRBD2 (6 bases). The CDR3 totals 16 residues. Trimming pared 2 bases from V and 3 bases from J, leaving 15 bases between. Germline lookup yields CDR1 LGHNA and CDR2 YNFKEQ. The CDR3 DNA reads as TGTGCCAGCAGCCAACCCCTACTAGCTGAAACAGATACGCAGTATTTT. It encodes CASSQPLLAETDTQYF.

This chain connects TRBV5-1 to TRBJ1-1, with unresolved D. V lost 0 bases and J 4 bases, leaving 10 bases between the germline ends. The CDR3 covers 14 residues. Germline V CDR1 and CDR2: SGHRS, YFSETQ. The CDR3 sequence is CASSLERGTTEAFF. As DNA, the CDR3 is TGCGCCAGCAGCTTGGAACGGGGAACCACTGAAGCTTTCTTT.

This clone was seen a single time. The rearrangement joins TRBV14 to TRBJ2-2; 8 nucleotides align to TRBD2. The CDR3 sequence is 16 residues long. With 1 base clipped from V and 4 bases from J, the junction kept 5 bases outside the gene matches. CDR1 and CDR2 from the germline V gene are SGHDN and FVKESK. The CDR3 reads CASSQGTSRGTGELFF. DNA of the CDR3: TGTGCCAGCAGCCAAGGGACTAGCCGGGGCACCGGGGAGCTGTTTTTT.

V and J are TRBV2 and TRBJ2-3, with a possible D match to TRBD2 (6 bases). The CDR3 is 15 residues long. Trimming shortened V by 0 bases and J by 2 bases, and 9 bases separated the two germline ends. Germline CDR1 is SNHLY and CDR2 is FYNNEI. CDR3 nucleotide sequence: TGTGCCAGCAGTGAAGCCTGGGGGGACACAGATACGCAGTATTTT. Protein product: CASSEAWGDTDTQYF.